Listed below are T cell receptor beta chains from one sample, sequenced in a study of regulatory T cells in long-lasting Graves disease. TCRdb used MiXCR to reprocess the multiplex PCR reads, holding one entry per CDR3 protein. The repertoire holds approximately 490,000 distinct CDR3 sequences, with under 20% as singletons. This sample also belongs to another study, concerning T cells in Graves' hyperthyroidism and ophthalmopathy.

Here the sequenced sample was peripheral blood mononuclear cells (PBMCs), taken at new diagnosis, from a patient treated with antithyroid drugs. Receptors originate from a man aged 35 to 55 with Graves disease. CDR3s include the opening cysteine and the closing phenylalanine or tryptophan. The D gene is left open where the match is weak. Expanded clones are given a class, and other clones once, few, many or no size at all.

v_call: TRBV20-1; j_call: TRBJ2-4; clone_size: few; d_call: -; cdr3_nt: TGCAGTGCGAGTCGGTTTCAGGGATCAAACATTCAGTACTTC; cdr3_aa: CSASRFQGSNIQYF
v_call: TRBV28; j_call: TRBJ1-1; clone_size: -; d_call: TRBD1; cdr3_nt: TGTGCCAGCAGTTCCTTGACAGGGCGGCGGACTGAGGCTTTCTTT; cdr3_aa: CASSSLTGRRTEAFF
v_call: TRBV7-9; j_call: TRBJ2-3; clone_size: few; d_call: -; cdr3_nt: TGTGCCAGCAGCTTCGCTACCCCTACAGATACGCAGTATTTT; cdr3_aa: CASSFATPTDTQYF
v_call: TRBV4-2; j_call: TRBJ1-5; clone_size: -; d_call: TRBD1; cdr3_nt: TGTGCCAGCAGCCAAGGTCATAGGACAGGGGGGTATCAGCCCCAGCATTTT; cdr3_aa: CASSQGHRTGGYQPQHF
v_call: TRBV15; j_call: TRBJ1-1; clone_size: many; d_call: TRBD1; cdr3_nt: TGTGCCACCAGGTCACAGGGGGGGAACACTGAAGCTTTCTTT; cdr3_aa: CATRSQGGNTEAFF
v_call: TRBV29-1; j_call: TRBJ1-2; clone_size: once; d_call: -; cdr3_nt: TGCAGCGTTGAACCGTACAGGGAGAATGGCTACACCTTC; cdr3_aa: CSVEPYRENGYTF
v_call: TRBV10-1; j_call: TRBJ2-7; clone_size: many; d_call: -; cdr3_nt: TGCGCCAGCAGTCGGACACAGAGCTCCTACGAGCAGTACTTC; cdr3_aa: CASSRTQSSYEQYF
v_call: TRBV20-1; j_call: TRBJ2-1; clone_size: many; d_call: TRBD2; cdr3_nt: TGCAGTGCGCAGCGGGCGGGGGGCTCCTACAATGAGCAGTTCTTC; cdr3_aa: CSAQRAGGSYNEQFF
v_call: TRBV11-3; j_call: TRBJ1-2; clone_size: many; d_call: TRBD1; cdr3_nt: TGTGCCAGCAGCGCCGGGACAGTAAGCGATGGCTACACCTTC; cdr3_aa: CASSAGTVSDGYTF
v_call: TRBV2; j_call: TRBJ2-3; clone_size: many; d_call: -; cdr3_nt: TGTGCCAGCAGGAAAGGATCACTAGCAGGAGATACGCAGTATTTT; cdr3_aa: CASRKGSLAGDTQYF
v_call: TRBV6-4; j_call: TRBJ2-3; clone_size: few; d_call: -; cdr3_nt: TGTGCCATCTTACTAGGGAGCACAGATACGCAGTATTTT; cdr3_aa: CAILLGSTDTQYF
v_call: TRBV7-3; j_call: TRBJ2-7; clone_size: -; d_call: -; cdr3_nt: TGTGCCAGCAGTTCCCTTACTGCTAGCCGAAGCTCCTACGAGCAGTACTTC; cdr3_aa: CASSSLTASRSSYEQYF
v_call: TRBV2; j_call: TRBJ1-1; clone_size: many; d_call: TRBD1; cdr3_nt: TGTGCCAGCAGTTACAGGGGGCAGTACACTGAAGCTTTCTTT; cdr3_aa: CASSYRGQYTEAFF
v_call: TRBV7-2; j_call: TRBJ2-5; clone_size: many; d_call: -; cdr3_nt: TGTGCCAGCAGCGGGGTTCAAGAGACCCAGTACTTC; cdr3_aa: CASSGVQETQYF
v_call: TRBV9; j_call: TRBJ2-5; clone_size: few; d_call: -; cdr3_nt: TGTGCCAGCAGCGTAGGAGGGTTCCAAGAGACCCAGTACTTC; cdr3_aa: CASSVGGFQETQYF
v_call: TRBV27; j_call: TRBJ2-2; clone_size: many; d_call: -; cdr3_nt: TGTGCCAGCAGTTTATGGACAGAAAACACCGGGGAGCTGTTTTTT; cdr3_aa: CASSLWTENTGELFF
v_call: TRBV6-1; j_call: TRBJ2-1; clone_size: many; d_call: TRBD2; cdr3_nt: TGTGCCAGCAGTACGGGACTAGCGTACGGTGTCGATGAGCAGTTCTTC; cdr3_aa: CASSTGLAYGVDEQFF
v_call: TRBV20-1; j_call: TRBJ2-1; clone_size: few; d_call: TRBD2; cdr3_nt: TGCAGTGCTTTTAGCGGGAGATACTATGAGCAGTTCTTC; cdr3_aa: CSAFSGRYYEQFF
v_call: TRBV30; j_call: TRBJ2-7; clone_size: many; d_call: TRBD1; cdr3_nt: TGTGCCTGGAGCGGAATGGGGGGGACAGGGCACACCTACGAGCAGTACTTC; cdr3_aa: CAWSGMGGTGHTYEQYF
v_call: TRBV20-1; j_call: TRBJ2-7; clone_size: many; d_call: -; cdr3_nt: TGCAGTGCTAGGTCTAGCAGAACTTACGAGCAGTACTTC; cdr3_aa: CSARSSRTYEQYF
v_call: TRBV14; j_call: TRBJ1-5; clone_size: -; d_call: -; cdr3_nt: TGTGCCAGCAGCGCCCCTGGAAGGAATCAGCCCCAGCATTTT; cdr3_aa: CASSAPGRNQPQHF
v_call: TRBV2; j_call: TRBJ2-3; clone_size: few; d_call: -; cdr3_nt: TGTGCCAGCAGTGAAGCGCGGGGACCAAGCACAGATACGCAGTATTTT; cdr3_aa: CASSEARGPSTDTQYF